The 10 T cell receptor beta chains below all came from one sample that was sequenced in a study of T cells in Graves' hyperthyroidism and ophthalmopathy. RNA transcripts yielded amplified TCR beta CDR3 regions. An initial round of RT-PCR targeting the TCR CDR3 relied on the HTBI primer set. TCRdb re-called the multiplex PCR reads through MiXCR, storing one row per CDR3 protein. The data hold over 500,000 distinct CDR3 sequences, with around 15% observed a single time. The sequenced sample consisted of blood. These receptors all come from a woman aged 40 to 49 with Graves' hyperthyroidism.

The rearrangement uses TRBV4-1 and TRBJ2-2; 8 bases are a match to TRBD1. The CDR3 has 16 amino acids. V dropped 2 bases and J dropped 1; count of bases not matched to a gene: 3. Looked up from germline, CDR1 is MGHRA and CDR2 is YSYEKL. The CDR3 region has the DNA TGCGCCAGCAGCCAAACCGGGACAGGGAACACCGGGGAGCTGTTTTTT. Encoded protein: CASSQTGTGNTGELFF.

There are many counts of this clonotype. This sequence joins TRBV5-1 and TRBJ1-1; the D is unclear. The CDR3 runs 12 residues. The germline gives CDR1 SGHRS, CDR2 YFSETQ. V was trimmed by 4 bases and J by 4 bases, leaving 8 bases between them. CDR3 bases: TGCGCCAGCAGCATGGGGTTCACTGAAGCTTTCTTT. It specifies CASSMGFTEAFF.

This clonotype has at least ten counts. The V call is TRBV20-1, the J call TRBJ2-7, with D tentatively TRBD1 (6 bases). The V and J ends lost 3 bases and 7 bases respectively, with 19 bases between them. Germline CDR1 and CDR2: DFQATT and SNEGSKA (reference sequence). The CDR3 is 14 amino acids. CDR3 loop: CSARGQGSFGEQYF. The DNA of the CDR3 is TGCAGTGCTAGGGGGCAGGGGTCCTTCGGGGAGCAGTACTTC.

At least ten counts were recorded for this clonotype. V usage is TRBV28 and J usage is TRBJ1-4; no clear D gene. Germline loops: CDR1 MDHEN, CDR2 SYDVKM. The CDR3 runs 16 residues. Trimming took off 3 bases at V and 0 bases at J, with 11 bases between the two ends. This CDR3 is CASSLSGLATNEKLFF. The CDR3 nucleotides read TGTGCCAGCAGTTTGTCTGGACTCGCAACTAATGAAAAACTGTTTTTT. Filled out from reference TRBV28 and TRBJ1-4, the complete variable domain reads DVKVTQSSRYLVKRTGEKVFLECVQDMDHENMFWYRQDPGLGLRLIYFSYDVKMKEKGDIPEGYSVSREKKERFSLILESASTNQTSMYLCASSLSGLATNEKLFFGSGTQLSVL.

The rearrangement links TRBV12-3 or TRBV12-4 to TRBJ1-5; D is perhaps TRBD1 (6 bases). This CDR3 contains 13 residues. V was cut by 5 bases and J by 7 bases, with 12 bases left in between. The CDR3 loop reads CASSLTDSQPQHF. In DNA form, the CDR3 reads TGTGCCAGCAGTCTTACGGACAGCCAGCCCCAGCATTTT.

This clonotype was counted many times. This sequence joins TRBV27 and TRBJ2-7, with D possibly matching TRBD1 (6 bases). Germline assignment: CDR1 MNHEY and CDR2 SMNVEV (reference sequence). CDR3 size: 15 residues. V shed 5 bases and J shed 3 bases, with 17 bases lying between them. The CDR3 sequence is CASSSTTGFGYEQYF. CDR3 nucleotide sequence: TGTGCCAGCAGTAGCACTACAGGGTTTGGCTACGAGCAGTACTTC.

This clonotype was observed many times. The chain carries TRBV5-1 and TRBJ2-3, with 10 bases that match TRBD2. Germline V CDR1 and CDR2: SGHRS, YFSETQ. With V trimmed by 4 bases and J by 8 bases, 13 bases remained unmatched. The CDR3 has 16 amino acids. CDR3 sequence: CASSVGLAGVVGTQYF. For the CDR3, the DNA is TGCGCCAGCAGCGTGGGGCTAGCGGGAGTAGTAGGTACGCAGTATTTT.

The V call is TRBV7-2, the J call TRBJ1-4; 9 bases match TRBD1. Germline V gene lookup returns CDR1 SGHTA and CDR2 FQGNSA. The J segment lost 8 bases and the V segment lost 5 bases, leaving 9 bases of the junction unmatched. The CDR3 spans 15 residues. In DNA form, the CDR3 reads TGTGCCAGCAGCCCTCCGGGACAGGGAGGCGAAAAACTGTTTTTT. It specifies CASSPPGQGGEKLFF.

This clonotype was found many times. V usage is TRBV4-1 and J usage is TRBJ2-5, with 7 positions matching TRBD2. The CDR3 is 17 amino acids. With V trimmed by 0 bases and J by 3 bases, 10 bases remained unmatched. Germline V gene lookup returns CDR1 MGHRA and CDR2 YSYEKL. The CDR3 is CASSQDERDYLKETQYF. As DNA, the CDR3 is TGCGCCAGCAGCCAAGATGAGCGGGACTATCTCAAAGAGACCCAGTACTTC.

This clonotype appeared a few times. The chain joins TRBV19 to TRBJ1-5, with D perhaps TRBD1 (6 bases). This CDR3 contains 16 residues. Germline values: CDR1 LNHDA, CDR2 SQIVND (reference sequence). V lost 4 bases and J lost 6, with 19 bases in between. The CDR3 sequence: CASSTHPNREGQPQHF. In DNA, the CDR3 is TGTGCCAGTAGTACCCACCCAAACAGGGAGGGTCAGCCCCAGCATTTT.